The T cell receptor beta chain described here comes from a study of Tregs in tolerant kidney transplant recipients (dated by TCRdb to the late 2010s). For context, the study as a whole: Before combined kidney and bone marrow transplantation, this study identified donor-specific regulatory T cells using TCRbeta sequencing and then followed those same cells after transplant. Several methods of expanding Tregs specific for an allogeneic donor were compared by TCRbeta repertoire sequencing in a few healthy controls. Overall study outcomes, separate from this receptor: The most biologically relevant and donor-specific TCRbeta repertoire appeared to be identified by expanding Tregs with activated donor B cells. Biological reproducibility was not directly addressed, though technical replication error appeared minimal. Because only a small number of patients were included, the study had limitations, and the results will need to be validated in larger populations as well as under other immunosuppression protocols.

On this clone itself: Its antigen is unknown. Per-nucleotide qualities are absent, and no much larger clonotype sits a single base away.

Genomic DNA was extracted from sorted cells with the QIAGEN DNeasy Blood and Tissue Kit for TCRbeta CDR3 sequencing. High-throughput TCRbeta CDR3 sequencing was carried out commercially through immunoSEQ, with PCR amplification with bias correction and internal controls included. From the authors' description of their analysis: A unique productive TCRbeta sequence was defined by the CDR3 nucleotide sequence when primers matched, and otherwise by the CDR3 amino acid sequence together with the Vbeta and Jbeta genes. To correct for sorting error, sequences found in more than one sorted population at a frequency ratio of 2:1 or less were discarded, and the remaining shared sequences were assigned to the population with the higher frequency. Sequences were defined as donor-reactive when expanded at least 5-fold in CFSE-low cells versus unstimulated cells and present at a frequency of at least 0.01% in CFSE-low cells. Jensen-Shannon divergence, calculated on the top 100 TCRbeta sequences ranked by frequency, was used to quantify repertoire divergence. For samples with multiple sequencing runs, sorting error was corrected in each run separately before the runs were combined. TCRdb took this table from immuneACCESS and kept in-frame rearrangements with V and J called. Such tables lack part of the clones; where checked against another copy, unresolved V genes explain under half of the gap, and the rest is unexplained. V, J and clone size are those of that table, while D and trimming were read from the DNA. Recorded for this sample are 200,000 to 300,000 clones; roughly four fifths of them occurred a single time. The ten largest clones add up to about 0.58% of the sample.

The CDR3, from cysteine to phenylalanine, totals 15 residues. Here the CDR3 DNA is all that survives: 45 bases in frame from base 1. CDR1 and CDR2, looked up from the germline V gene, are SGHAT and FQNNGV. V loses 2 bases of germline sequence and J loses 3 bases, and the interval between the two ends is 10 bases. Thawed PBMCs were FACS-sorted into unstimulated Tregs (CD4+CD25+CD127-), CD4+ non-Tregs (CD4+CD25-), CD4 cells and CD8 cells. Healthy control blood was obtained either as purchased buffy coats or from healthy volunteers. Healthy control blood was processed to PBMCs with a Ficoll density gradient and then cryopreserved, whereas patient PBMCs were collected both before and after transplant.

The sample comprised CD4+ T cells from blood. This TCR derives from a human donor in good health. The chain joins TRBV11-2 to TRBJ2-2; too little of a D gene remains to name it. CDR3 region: CASSLTKVDTGELFF. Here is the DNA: TGTGCCAGCAGCTTAACGAAAGTCGACACCGGGGAGCTGTTTTTT. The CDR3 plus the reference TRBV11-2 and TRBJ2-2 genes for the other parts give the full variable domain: EAGVAQSPRYKIIEKRQSVAFWCNPISGHATLYWYQQILGQGPKLLIQFQNNGVVDDSQLPKDRFSAERLKGVDSTLKIQPAKLEDSAVYLCASSLTKVDTGELFFGEGSRLTVL.